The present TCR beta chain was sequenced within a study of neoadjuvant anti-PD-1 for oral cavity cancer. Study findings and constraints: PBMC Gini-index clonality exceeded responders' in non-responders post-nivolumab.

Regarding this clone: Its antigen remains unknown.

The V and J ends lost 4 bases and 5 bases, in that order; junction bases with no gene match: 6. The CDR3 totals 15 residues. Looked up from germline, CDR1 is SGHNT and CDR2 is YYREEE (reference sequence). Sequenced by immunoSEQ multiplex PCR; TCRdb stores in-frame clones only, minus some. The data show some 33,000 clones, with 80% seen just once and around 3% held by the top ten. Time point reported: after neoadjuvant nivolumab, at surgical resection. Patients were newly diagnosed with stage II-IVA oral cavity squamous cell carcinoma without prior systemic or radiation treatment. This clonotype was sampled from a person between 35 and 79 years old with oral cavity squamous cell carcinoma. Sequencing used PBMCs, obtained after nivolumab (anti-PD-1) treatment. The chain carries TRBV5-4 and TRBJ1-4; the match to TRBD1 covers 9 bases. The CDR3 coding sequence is TGTGCCAGCAGCCAGGGGACAGGGAGAAATGAAAAACTGTTTTTT. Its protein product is CASSQGTGRNEKLFF.